The clone carrying this TCR beta chain was observed a few times. The antigen remains undetermined. This sample stems from a study of cytomegalovirus exposure and HLA in healthy donors. General study results and limits: Highest at DRB1 and lowest at HLA-C, TCR association rates differed among HLA loci in a later analysis. Sequencing depth roughly uniform across donors was assumed in presence/absence analyses.

While unrecorded immune exposures were likely, the donors were nominally healthy when sampled. Researchers ran the PCR with 60 Vbeta and 13 Jbeta primers. Produced via immunoSEQ multiplex PCR; TCRdb's table is partial and in-frame only. The sample holds 180,000 or so clones, nearly 80% seen once. Trimming took 0 bases from V and 0 from J, leaving 5 bases between them. Germline V lookup: CDR1 SNHLY, CDR2 FYNNEI. The CDR3 runs to 14 residues. The receptor was isolated from a man aged 35-49 years in good health and CMV-seropositive. The sample consisted of PBMCs. The chain employs TRBV2 and TRBJ1-2; unclear D gene. CDR3 bases: TGTGCCAGCAGTGAAGCCCCAGCTAACTATGGCTACACCTTC. Protein: CASSEAPANYGYTF.